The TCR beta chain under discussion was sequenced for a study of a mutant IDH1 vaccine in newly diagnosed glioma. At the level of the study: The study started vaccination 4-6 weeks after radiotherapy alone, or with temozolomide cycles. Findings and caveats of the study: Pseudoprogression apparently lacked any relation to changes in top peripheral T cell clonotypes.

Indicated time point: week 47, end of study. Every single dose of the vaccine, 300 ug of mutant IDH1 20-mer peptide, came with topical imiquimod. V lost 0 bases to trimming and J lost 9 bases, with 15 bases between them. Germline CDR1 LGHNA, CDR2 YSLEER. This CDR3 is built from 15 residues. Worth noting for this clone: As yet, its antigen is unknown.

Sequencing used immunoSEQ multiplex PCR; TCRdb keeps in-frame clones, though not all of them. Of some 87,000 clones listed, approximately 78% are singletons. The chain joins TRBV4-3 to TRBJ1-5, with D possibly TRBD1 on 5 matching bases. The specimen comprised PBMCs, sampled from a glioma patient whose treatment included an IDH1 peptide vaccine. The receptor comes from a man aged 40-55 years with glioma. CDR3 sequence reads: CASSQDGGGTGPQHF. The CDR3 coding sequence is TGCGCCAGCAGCCAAGATGGAGGAGGGACGGGGCCCCAGCATTTT.